This TCR beta chain was sequenced for a study of radiotherapy plus CTLA-4 blockade in lung cancer. Between the trimmed V and J ends, which lost 2 bases and 5 bases, there was a span of 16 bases. The length of the CDR3 is 16 residues. Per the germline V gene, CDR1 is SGHRS and CDR2 is YFSETQ. Profiled with immunoSEQ multiplex PCR; TCRdb holds only in-frame clones, not every one. Of about 39,000 clones in the sample, 79% were seen once. The chain is built from TRBV5-1 and TRBJ1-4, with D possibly being TRBD1 (5 bases). The sequences come from peripheral blood, collected from a patient treated with radiotherapy plus ipilimumab. The receptor was isolated from a human donor with non-small cell lung cancer that progressed on radiotherapy plus ipilimumab. CDR3 DNA sequence: TGCGCCAGCAGCTTCGGACAACCCTCTAAAAATGAAAAACTGTTTTTT. This sequence encodes CASSFGQPSKNEKLFF. Supplemented by reference TRBV5-1 and TRBJ1-4, the full variable domain reads KAGVTQTPRYLIKTRGQQVTLSCSPISGHRSVSWYQQTPGQGLQFLFEYFSETQRNKGNFPGRFSGRQFSNSRSEMNVSTLELGDSALYLCASSFGQPSKNEKLFFGSGTQLSVL.